The clone carrying this TCR beta chain was seen many times. Antigen unknown. TCRdb re-called the reads through MiXCR, storing one row per CDR3 protein. The data contain around 440,000 distinct CDR3 sequences, 11% of them seen just once; the ten biggest clones take up about a tenth. These data come from a study of T cell repertoires in cytomegalovirus infection. Study in general: Through public TCR beta signatures, both CMV infection and matching HLA type were indicated.

CDR1 SQVTM and CDR2 ANQGSEA come from the germline V gene. This CDR3 is 13 amino acids long. The junction had 9 bases not matched to a gene; V was cut back by 7 bases and J by 6 bases. Study findings and constraints: Clonotype analysis showed dominance of the ex vivo response by HLA-C-restricted CMV-specific TCR beta clonotypes. People with CMV and the relevant HLA were identified by cumulative public TCR beta family frequency.

The specimen sequenced was PBMCs. This chain connects TRBV29-1 to TRBJ2-1, with 7 positions matching TRBD2. This TCR was recovered from a human donor in good health (CMV status not recorded). Some clones in this sample may be carry-over from other donors' samples. The CDR3 DNA sequence: TGCAGCGGGACTAGGGGAATGAGCAATGAGCAGTTCTTC. It codes for CSGTRGMSNEQFF.